The 15 T cell receptor beta chains below come from one sample, sequenced in a study of blood T cell repertoires in COVID-19. The method was immunoSEQ multiplex PCR; TCRdb's version includes in-frame clones alone and lacks a portion of them. The sample has approximately 35,000 clones; over 75% are singletons. Material for sequencing was peripheral blood. The receptors stem from a man aged 55 to 69 with active COVID-19.

V usage is TRBV7-2 and J usage is TRBJ1-3; 8 bases map to TRBD1. V gave up 4 bases and J gave up 3 bases; unmatched junction bases: 5. The CDR3 loop spans 15 amino acids. Germline V lookup: CDR1 SGHTA, CDR2 FQGNSA. The CDR3 here is CASSSRQGHGNTIYF. As DNA, the CDR3 is TGTGCCAGCAGCTCGAGACAGGGGCATGGAAACACCATATATTTT.

The gene calls are TRBV7-3 and TRBJ1-1; D gene ambiguous. The V end was cut by 3 bases, the J end by 1 base, with 9 bases between. Germline values: CDR1 SGHTA, CDR2 FQGTGA. This CDR3 is built from 14 residues. The CDR3 spells CASSFGNTNTEAFF. Here the CDR3 DNA reads TGTGCCAGCAGCTTCGGGAATACGAACACTGAAGCTTTCTTT.

This chain links TRBV6-5 with TRBJ2-3; unclear D gene. Germline V gene lookup returns CDR1 MNHEY and CDR2 SVGAGI. CDR3 length equals 15 residues. The V end lost 0 bases, the J end lost 0 bases, and 7 bases lay between the germline ends. Here the CDR3 DNA reads TGTGCCAGCAGTTACTCCCACGGGAGCACAGATACGCAGTATTTT. This codes for CASSYSHGSTDTQYF.

The sample holds a few counts of this clone. The chain is built from TRBV19 and TRBJ2-2; D is possibly TRBD2 (5 bases). The CDR3 loop spans 15 amino acids. V was shortened by 4 bases and J by 4 bases, with 13 bases between the two germline ends. Germline values: CDR1 LNHDA, CDR2 SQIVND (reference sequence). CDR3 loop: CASSTTSRGTGELFF. CDR3 sequence (DNA): TGTGCCAGTAGTACTACTAGTCGGGGCACCGGGGAGCTGTTTTTT. The full variable domain, rest sourced from reference TRBV19 and TRBJ2-2, is DGGITQSPKYLFRKEGQNVTLSCEQNLNHDAMYWYRQDPGQGLRLIYYSQIVNDFQKGDIAEGYSVSREKKESFPLTVTSAQKNPTAFYLCASSTTSRGTGELFFGEGSRLTVL.

This chain uses TRBV19 with TRBJ2-1, with a tentative D call TRBD2 (6 bases). The CDR3 is made up of 17 amino acids. Deletions cut 5 bases from V and 0 bases from J, with 17 bases between. Per germline, CDR1 LNHDA and CDR2 SQIVND (reference sequence). The CDR3 DNA sequence: TGTGCCAGTAGTTACCCCACTTACGGGAGCTCCTACAATGAGCAGTTCTTC. Translating it yields CASSYPTYGSSYNEQFF.

J is TRBJ2-5 and V is TRBV6-5, with 12 nucleotides matching TRBD1. Germline V gene data show CDR1 as MNHEY and CDR2 as SVGAGI. The CDR3 has 15 amino acids. V lost 6 bases and J lost 5; bases outside the gene matches: 7. The CDR3 is CASSAGTGGGETQYF. CDR3 sequence (DNA): TGTGCCAGCAGCGCCGGGACAGGGGGCGGGGAGACCCAGTACTTC.

The V gene is TRBV5-8, the J gene TRBJ2-7; TRBD2 agrees at 9 bases. There are 14 residues in the CDR3. The germline V gene encodes CDR1 SGHTS and CDR2 YDEGEE. V shed 2 bases, J shed 4 bases, and the junction held 4 bases outside the gene matches. The CDR3 protein is CASSFLLAGYEQYF. For the CDR3, the DNA is TGTGCCAGCAGCTTCTTACTAGCGGGTTACGAGCAGTACTTC.

The chain combines TRBV2 with TRBJ2-4; D is ambiguous. Looked up from germline, CDR1 is SNHLY and CDR2 is FYNNEI. This CDR3 region has 13 residues. V gave up 7 bases and J gave up 7 bases, with 14 bases separating them. In DNA, the CDR3 is TGTGCCAGCAACAACCAAGGAGATAACATTCAGTACTTC. Translating gives CASNNQGDNIQYF. The variable domain in full, with the rest retrieved from reference TRBV2 and TRBJ2-4, is EPEVTQTPSHQVTQMGQEVILRCVPISNHLYFYWYRQILGQKVEFLVSFYNNEISEKSEIFDDQFSVERPDGSNFTLKIRSTKLEDSAMYFCASNNQGDNIQYFGAGTRLSVL.

The chain combines TRBV18 with TRBJ2-1; TRBD2 matches 8 bases. Trimming removed 3 bases from V and 2 bases from J; junction bases left unmatched: 6. Per the germline V gene, CDR1 is KGHSH and CDR2 is LQKENI. The CDR3 contains 16 residues. CDR3 bases: TGTGCCAGCTCACCGGTGTCCGGGAGGGCCTACAATGAGCAGTTCTTC. Translation gives CASSPVSGRAYNEQFF.

In nucleotides, the CDR3 is TGTGCCAGCAGGGACCGTGGGACAGTGAACACCGGGGAGCTGTTTTTT. As protein: CASRDRGTVNTGELFF. The rearrangement joins TRBV6-6 to TRBJ2-2; 7 nucleotides line up with TRBD1. The germline CDR1 and CDR2 sequences are MNHNY and SVGAGI (reference sequence). V shed 6 bases and J 1 base; nucleotides not matched to a gene: 8. The CDR3 length is 16 residues.

The chain employs TRBV6-5 and TRBJ2-5; TRBD1 agrees at 7 bases. Germline-derived CDR1 and CDR2 are MNHEY and SVGAGI. The V and J ends lost 6 bases and 4 bases, in that order; junction bases with no gene match: 8. The CDR3 runs to 14 residues. For the CDR3, the DNA is TGTGCCAGCAGCCAGACAGGGCGGAGAGAGACCCAGTACTTC. Its translation is CASSQTGRRETQYF.

The rearrangement links TRBV18 to TRBJ1-1, with 8 bases that match TRBD1. J lost 1 base, V lost 3 bases, and 4 bases had no gene match. This CDR3 spans 15 amino acids. CDR1 is KGHSH and CDR2 is LQKENI in the germline V gene. CDR3 in amino acids: CASSPPTGANTEAFF. The CDR3 region has the DNA TGTGCCAGCTCACCCCCGACAGGGGCGAACACTGAAGCTTTCTTT.

The chain uses TRBV5-1 and TRBJ1-2; TRBD1 might be the D (5 bases). Germline CDR1 is SGHRS and CDR2 is YFSETQ. The CDR3 consists of 14 residues. The V gene lost 6 bases and the J gene lost 3 bases, with 15 bases spanning the gap. The CDR3 region has the DNA TGCGCCAGCACGAAAGGGACGGGGGACTATGGCTACACCTTC. It translates to CASTKGTGDYGYTF.

The chain links TRBV24-1 to TRBJ2-3; 9 positions agree with TRBD1. This CDR3 has 13 amino acids. The V segment lost 7 bases and the J segment 3 bases; nucleotides outside the gene matches: 1. CDR1 is KGHDR and CDR2 is SFDVKD in the germline V gene. CDR3 loop: CATRQGATDTQYF. The CDR3 DNA reads as TGTGCCACCAGACAGGGGGCTACAGATACGCAGTATTTT.

This clone showed up just once. This rearrangement joins TRBV28 to TRBJ1-1; 10 nucleotides match TRBD1. The CDR3 is 16 residues long. After removal of 7 bases from V and 1 base from J, the junction contained 9 bases not matched to a gene. In germline, CDR1 is MDHEN, CDR2 SYDVKM. Here the CDR3 DNA reads TGTGCCAGCACTCCCCGGACAGGGGGATGGAACACTGAAGCTTTCTTT. As protein: CASTPRTGGWNTEAFF.